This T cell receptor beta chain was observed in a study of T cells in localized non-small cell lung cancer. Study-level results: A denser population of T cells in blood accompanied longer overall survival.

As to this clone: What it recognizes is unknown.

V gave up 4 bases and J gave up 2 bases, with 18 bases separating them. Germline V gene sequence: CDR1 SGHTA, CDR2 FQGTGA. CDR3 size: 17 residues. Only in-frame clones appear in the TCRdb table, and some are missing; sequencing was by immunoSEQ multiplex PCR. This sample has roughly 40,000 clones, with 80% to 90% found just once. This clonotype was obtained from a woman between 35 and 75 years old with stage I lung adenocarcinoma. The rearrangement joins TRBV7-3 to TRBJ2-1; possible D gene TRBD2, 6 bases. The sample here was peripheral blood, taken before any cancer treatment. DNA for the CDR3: TGTGCCAGCAGCTCCGTAGCGGTCGGGAACCCCTACAATGAGCAGTTCTTC. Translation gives CASSSVAVGNPYNEQFF.